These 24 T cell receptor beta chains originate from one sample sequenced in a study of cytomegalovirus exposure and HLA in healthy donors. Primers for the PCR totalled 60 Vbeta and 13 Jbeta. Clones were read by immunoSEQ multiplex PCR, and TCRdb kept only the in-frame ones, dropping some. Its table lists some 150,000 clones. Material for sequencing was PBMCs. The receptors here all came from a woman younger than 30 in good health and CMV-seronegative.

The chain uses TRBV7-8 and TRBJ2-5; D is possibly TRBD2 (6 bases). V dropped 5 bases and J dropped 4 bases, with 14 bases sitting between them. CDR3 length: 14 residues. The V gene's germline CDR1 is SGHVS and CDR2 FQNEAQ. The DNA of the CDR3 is TGTGCCAGCAGCAAATCGGGAGAACGAGAGACCCAGTACTTC. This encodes CASSKSGERETQYF. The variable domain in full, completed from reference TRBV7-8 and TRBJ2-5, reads GAGVSQSPRYKVAKRGQDVALRCDPISGHVSLFWYQQALGQGPEFLTYFQNEAQLDKSGLPSDRFFAERPEGSVSTLKIQRTQQEDSAVYLCASSKSGERETQYFGPGTRLLVL.

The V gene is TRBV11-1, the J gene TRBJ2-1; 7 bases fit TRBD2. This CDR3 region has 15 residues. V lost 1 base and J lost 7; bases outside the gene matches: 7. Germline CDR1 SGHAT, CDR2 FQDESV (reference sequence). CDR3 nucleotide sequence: TGTGCCAGCAGCTTAGGGGTCGGACTAGTAAATGAGCAGTTCTTC. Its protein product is CASSLGVGLVNEQFF. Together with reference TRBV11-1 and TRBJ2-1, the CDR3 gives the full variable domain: EAEVAQSPRYKITEKSQAVAFWCDPISGHATLYWYRQILGQGPELLVQFQDESVVDDSQLPKDRFSAERLKGVDSTLKIQPAELGDSAMYLCASSLGVGLVNEQFFGPGTRLTVL.

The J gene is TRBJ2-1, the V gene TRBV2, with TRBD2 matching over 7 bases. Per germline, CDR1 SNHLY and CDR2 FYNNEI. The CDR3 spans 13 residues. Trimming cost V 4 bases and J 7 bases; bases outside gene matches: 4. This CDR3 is CASSGEGQNEQFF. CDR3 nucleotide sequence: TGTGCCAGCAGTGGGGAGGGGCAAAATGAGCAGTTCTTC.

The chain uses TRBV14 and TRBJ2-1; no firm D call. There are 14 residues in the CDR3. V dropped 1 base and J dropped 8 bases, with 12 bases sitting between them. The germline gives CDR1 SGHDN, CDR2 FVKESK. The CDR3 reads CASSQVPALDEQFF. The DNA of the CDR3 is TGTGCCAGCAGCCAAGTTCCAGCGTTGGATGAGCAGTTCTTC.

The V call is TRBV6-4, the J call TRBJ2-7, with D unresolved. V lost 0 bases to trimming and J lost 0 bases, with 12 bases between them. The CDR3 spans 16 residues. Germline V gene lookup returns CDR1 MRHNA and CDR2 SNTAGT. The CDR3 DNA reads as TGTGCCAGCAGTGACTCACTAAAGCTGGGCTCCTACGAGCAGTACTTC. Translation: CASSDSLKLGSYEQYF.

This CDR3 reads CASSQRTSGRVDTQYF. The CDR3 DNA is TGCGCCAGCAGCCAACGGACTAGCGGGAGGGTAGATACGCAGTATTTT. The V and J genes are TRBV4-3 and TRBJ2-3, with 15 bases that match TRBD2. The CDR3 is 16 residues long. The germline V gene has CDR1 LGHNA and CDR2 YSLEER. J gave up 5 bases and V 2 bases, and 2 bases lay outside the gene matches.

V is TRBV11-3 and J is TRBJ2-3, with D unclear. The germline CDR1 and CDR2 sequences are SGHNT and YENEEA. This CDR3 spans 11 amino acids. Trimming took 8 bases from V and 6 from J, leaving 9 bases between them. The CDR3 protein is CASRTGDTQYF. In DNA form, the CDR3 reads TGTGCCAGCCGCACCGGGGATACGCAGTATTTT.

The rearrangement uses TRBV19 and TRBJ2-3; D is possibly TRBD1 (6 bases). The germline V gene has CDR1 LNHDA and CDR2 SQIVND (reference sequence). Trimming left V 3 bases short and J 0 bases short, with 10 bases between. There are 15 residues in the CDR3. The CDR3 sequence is CASSIHQGSTDTQYF. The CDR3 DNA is TGTGCCAGTAGTATCCACCAGGGGAGCACAGATACGCAGTATTTT. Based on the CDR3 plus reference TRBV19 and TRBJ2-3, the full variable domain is DGGITQSPKYLFRKEGQNVTLSCEQNLNHDAMYWYRQDPGQGLRLIYYSQIVNDFQKGDIAEGYSVSREKKESFPLTVTSAQKNPTAFYLCASSIHQGSTDTQYFGPGTRLTVL.

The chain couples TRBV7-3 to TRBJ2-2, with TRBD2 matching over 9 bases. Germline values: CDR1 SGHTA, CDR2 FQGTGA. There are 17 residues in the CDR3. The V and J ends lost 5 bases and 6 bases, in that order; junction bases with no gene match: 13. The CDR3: CASSPLGPAGGPGELFF. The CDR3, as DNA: TGTGCCAGCAGCCCCCTAGGTCCCGCGGGAGGGCCCGGGGAGCTGTTTTTT.

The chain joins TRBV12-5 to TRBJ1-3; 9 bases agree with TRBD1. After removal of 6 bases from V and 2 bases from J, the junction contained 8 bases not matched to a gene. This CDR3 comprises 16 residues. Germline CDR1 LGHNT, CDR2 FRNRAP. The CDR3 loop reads CASGRDRVMTGNTIYF. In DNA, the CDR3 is TGTGCTAGTGGCCGGGACAGGGTGATGACTGGAAACACCATATATTTT.

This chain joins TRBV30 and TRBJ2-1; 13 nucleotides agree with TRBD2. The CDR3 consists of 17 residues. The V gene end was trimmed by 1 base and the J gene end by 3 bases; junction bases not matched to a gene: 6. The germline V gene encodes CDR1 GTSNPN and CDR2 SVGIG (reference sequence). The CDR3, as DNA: TGTGCCTGGAGTGGAATACGGACTAGCGGGAGCTACAATGAGCAGTTCTTC. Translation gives CAWSGIRTSGSYNEQFF.

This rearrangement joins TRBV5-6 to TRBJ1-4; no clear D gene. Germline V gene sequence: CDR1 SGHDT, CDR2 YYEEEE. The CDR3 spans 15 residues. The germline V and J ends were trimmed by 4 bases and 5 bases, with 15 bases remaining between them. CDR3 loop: CASSPGWNVNEKLFF. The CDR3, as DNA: TGTGCCAGCAGCCCGGGTTGGAACGTAAATGAAAAACTGTTTTTT.

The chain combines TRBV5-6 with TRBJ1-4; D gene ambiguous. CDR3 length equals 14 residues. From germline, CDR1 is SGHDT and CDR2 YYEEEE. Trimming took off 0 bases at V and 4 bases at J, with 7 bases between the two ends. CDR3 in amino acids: CASSLVRSNEKLFF. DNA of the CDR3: TGTGCCAGCAGCTTGGTCCGGAGTAATGAAAAACTGTTTTTT.

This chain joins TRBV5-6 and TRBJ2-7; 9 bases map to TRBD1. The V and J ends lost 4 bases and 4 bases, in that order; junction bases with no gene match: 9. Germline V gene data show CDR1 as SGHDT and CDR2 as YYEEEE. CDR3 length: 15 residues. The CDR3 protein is CASSDTGGGKYEQYF. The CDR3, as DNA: TGTGCCAGCAGCGATACAGGGGGCGGAAAATACGAGCAGTACTTC.

The CDR3 reads CASSQDWRTGPNYGYTF. The DNA for the CDR3 is TGCGCCAGCAGCCAAGATTGGCGGACAGGACCAAACTATGGCTACACCTTC. V is TRBV4-1 and J is TRBJ1-2; 7 bases align to TRBD1. J was trimmed by 2 bases and V by 0 bases; bases with no gene match: 9. The CDR3 length is 17 residues. Germline assignment: CDR1 MGHRA and CDR2 YSYEKL.

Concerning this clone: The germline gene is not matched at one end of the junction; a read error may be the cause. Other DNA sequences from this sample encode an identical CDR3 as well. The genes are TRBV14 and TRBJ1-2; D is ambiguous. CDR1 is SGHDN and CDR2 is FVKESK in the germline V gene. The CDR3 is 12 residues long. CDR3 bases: TGCGCCAGCAGCCAAGCTTCTCGTGGCTACACCTTC. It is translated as CASSQASRGYTF.

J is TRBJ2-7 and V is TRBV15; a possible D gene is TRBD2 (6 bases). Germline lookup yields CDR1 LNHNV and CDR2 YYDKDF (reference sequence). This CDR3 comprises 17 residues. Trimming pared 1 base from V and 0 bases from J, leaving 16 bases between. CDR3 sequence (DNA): TGTGCCACCAGCAGAGCCCCCCATACGGGGGTCTCCTACGAGCAGTACTTC. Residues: CATSRAPHTGVSYEQYF.

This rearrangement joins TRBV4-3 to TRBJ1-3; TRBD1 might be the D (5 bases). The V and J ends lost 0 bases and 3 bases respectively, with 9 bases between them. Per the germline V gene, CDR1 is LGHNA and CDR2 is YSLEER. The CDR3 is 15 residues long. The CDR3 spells CASSQDTGLGNTIYF. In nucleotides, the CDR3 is TGCGCCAGCAGCCAAGATACGGGACTTGGAAACACCATATATTTT.

CDR3 in DNA: TGTGCCAGCAGTTACGAGGTCGGCACTAACTATGGCTACACCTTC. It codes for CASSYEVGTNYGYTF. V is TRBV6-5 and J is TRBJ1-2; D remains ambiguous. The germline gives CDR1 MNHEY, CDR2 SVGAGI. V was shortened by 2 bases and J by 0 bases, with 10 bases between the two germline ends. The CDR3 consists of 15 residues.

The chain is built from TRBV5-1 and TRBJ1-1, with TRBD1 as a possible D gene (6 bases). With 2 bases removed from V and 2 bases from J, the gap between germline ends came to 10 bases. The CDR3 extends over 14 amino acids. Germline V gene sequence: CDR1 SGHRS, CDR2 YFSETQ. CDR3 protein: CASSFYRENTEAFF. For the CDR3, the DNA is TGCGCCAGCAGCTTTTACAGGGAAAACACTGAAGCTTTCTTT.

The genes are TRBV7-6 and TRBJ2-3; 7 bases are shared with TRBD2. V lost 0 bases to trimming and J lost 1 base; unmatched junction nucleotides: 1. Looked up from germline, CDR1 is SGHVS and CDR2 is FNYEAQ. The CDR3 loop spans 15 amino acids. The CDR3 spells CASSLATSGTDTQYF. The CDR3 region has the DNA TGTGCCAGCAGCTTAGCTACTAGCGGCACAGATACGCAGTATTTT. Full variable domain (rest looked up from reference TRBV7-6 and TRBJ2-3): GAGVSQSPRYKVTKRGQDVALRCDPISGHVSLYWYRQALGQGPEFLTYFNYEAQQDKSGLPNDRFSAERPEGSISTLTIQRTEQRDSAMYRCASSLATSGTDTQYFGPGTRLTVL.

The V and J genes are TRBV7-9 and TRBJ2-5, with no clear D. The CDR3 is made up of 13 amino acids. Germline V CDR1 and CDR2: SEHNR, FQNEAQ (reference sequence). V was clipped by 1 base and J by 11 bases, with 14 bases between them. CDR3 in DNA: TGTGCCAGCAGCTTAGAAGAGGTAGTGGAGCAGTACTTC. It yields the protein CASSLEEVVEQYF. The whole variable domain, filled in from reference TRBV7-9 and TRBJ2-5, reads DTGVSQNPRHKITKRGQNVTFRCDPISEHNRLYWYRQTLGQGPEFLTYFQNEAQLEKSRLLSDRFSAERPKGSFSTLEIQRTEQGDSAMYLCASSLEEVVEQYFGPGTRLLVL.

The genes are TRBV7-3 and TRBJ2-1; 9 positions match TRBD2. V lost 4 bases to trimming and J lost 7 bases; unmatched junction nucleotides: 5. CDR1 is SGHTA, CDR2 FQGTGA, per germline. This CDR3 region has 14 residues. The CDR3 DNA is TGTGCCAGCAGCTGGGCGGGAGGGCTTAATGAGCAGTTCTTC. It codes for CASSWAGGLNEQFF.

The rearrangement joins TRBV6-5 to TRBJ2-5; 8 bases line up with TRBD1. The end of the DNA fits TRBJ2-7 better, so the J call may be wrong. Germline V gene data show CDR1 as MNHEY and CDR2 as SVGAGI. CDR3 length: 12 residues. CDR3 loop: CATQGVGYEQYF. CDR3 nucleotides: TGTGCCACACAGGGGGTGGGGTACGAGCAGTACTTC.